This T cell receptor (beta chain) appears in the sequencing data of a study of response to subunit inactivated influenza vaccine. General study findings and limits: Authors suggested each seasonal flu vaccination may recruit only limited numbers of new T cells.

This clonotype was counted between two and nine times. Its antigen is still unknown. Using its own MiXCR run on the RT-PCR reads, TCRdb lists one record per CDR3 protein. The sample shows around 200,000 distinct CDR3 sequences, approximately 15% of them seen only once. Germline CDR1 MNHEY, CDR2 SVGAGI. CDR3 length: 15 amino acids. J was trimmed by 7 bases and V by 0 bases; bases with no gene match: 4. Specimen: CD8+ T cells sorted from PBMCs, collected around 5 days after vaccination. The sequence derives from a man over 45 who received an inactivated influenza vaccine. The chain is built from TRBV6-5 and TRBJ2-1; 9 bases map to TRBD1. For the CDR3, the DNA is TGTGCCAGCAGTTACTCGGGGACAGGGAAAAATGAGCAGTTCTTC. Translating it yields CASSYSGTGKNEQFF.